Sequencing of this T cell receptor (beta chain) was carried out in a study of T-cell reconstitution after alpha-beta-depleted transplantation in children. Regarding the study as a whole: Certain patients had high TCRbeta diversity at day 60, and it came from recipient T cells and thymic progenitors that survived.

Library preparation (for TCRbeta) was performed with unique molecular identifiers. One entry per CDR3 protein, called by TCRdb with MiXCR from the PCR reads. The sample consists of about a million distinct CDR3 sequences, around 30% of them appearing once. Germline CDR1 and CDR2: SSHAT and FNYEAQ (reference sequence). The CDR3 length is 15 residues. Trimming at V came to 4 bases and at J to 5 bases, leaving 10 bases not matched to a gene. This clonotype was recorded a few times. Its antigen is currently unknown. The TCR sequence derives from a boy under three years old who had a stem cell transplant for SCID, so the T cells may come from the graft donor. The rearrangement links TRBV7-7 to TRBJ2-5; 7 bases match TRBD1. Sequencing used PBMCs, mostly from graft donor cells, obtained 360 days after TCRalphabeta/CD19-depleted stem cell transplant. The CDR3: CASSSPTGSGETQYF. The CDR3 bases are TGTGCCAGCAGCTCCCCGACAGGGTCCGGGGAGACCCAGTACTTC. Full variable domain (rest looked up from reference TRBV7-7 and TRBJ2-5): GAGVSQSPRYKVTKRGQDVTLRCDPISSHATLYWYQQALGQGPEFLTYFNYEAQPDKSGLPSDRFSAERPEGSISTLTIQRTEQRDSAMYRCASSSPTGSGETQYFGPGTRLLVL.